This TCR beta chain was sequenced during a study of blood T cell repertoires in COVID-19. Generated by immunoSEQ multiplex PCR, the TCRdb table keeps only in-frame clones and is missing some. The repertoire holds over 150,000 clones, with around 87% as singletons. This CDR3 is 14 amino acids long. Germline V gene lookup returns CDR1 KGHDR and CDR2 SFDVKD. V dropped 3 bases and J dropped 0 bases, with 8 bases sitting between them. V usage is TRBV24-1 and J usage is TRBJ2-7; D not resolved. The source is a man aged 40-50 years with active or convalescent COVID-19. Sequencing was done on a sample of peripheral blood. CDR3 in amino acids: CATSDTGSSYEQYF. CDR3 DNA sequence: TGTGCCACCAGTGATACGGGTAGCTCCTACGAGCAGTACTTC.